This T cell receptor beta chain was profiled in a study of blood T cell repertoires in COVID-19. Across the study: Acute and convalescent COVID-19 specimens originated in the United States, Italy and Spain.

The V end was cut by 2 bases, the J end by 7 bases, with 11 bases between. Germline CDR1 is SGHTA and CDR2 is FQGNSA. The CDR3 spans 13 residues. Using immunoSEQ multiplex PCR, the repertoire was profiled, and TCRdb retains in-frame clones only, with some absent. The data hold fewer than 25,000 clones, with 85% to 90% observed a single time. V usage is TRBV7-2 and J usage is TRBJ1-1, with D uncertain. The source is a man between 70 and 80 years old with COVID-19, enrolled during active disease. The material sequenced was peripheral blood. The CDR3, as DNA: TGTGCCAGCAGCTTACTTTTCGGGATTGAAGCTTTCTTT. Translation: CASSLLFGIEAFF.